This TCR beta chain emerged from a study of T-cell reconstitution after alpha-beta-depleted transplantation in children. This clonotype has ten or more counts. What it binds is unknown. Unique molecular identifiers tagged the TCRbeta library. MiXCR, run by TCRdb on the PCR reads, gives a single entry per CDR3 protein. The repertoire holds some 110,000 distinct CDR3 sequences, with 10% to 13% as singletons. Study findings and constraints: Day-60 TCRbeta diversity that was high in some patients was derived from surviving recipient T cells and thymic progenitors. Among T cells one year after transplant, newly produced cells accounted for most counts and diversity. By about two months after transplant, alpha-beta T cells reportedly arose from several hundred graft clones that had expanded.

The origin of this receptor is a boy between 2 and 10 years old with acute lymphoblastic leukemia, due to receive a stem cell transplant. The sample consisted of PBMCs, taken before TCRalphabeta/CD19-depleted stem cell transplant.

CDR3 sequence reads: CASSLSAGALSYNEQFF. The CDR3 bases are TGCGCCAGCAGCCTCTCAGCGGGAGCCCTCTCCTACAATGAGCAGTTCTTC. The chain employs TRBV5-1 and TRBJ2-1; 8 bases are shared with TRBD2. Germline lookup yields CDR1 SGHRS and CDR2 YFSETQ. The CDR3 is made up of 17 amino acids. V shed 4 bases, J shed 0 bases, and the junction held 9 bases outside the gene matches.